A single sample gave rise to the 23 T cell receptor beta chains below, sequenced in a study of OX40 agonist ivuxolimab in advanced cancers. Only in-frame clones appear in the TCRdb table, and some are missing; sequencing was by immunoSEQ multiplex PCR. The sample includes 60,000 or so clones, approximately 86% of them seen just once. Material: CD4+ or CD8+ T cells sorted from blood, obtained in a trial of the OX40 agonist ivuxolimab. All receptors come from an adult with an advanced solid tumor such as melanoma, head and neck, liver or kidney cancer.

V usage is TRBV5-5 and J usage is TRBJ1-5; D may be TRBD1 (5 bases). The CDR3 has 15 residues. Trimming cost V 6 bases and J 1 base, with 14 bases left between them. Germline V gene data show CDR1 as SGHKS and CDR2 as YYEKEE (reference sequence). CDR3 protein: CASTREPVSNQPQHF. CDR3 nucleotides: TGTGCCAGCACCAGGGAGCCTGTGAGCAATCAGCCCCAGCATTTT.

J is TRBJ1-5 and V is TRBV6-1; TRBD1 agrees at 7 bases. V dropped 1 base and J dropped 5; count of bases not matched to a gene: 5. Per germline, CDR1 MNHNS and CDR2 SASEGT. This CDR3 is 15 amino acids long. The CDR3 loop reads CASSEDGRGYQPQHF. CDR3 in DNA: TGTGCCAGCAGTGAAGATGGCAGGGGGTATCAGCCCCAGCATTTT.

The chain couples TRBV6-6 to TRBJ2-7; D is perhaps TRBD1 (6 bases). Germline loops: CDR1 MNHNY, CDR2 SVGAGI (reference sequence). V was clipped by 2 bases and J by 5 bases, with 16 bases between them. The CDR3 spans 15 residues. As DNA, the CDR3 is TGTGCCAGCAGTTACGCCGGGACAAGTTATAACGAGCAGTACTTC. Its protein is CASSYAGTSYNEQYF.

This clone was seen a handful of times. The CDR3 bases are TGTGCCAGCAGCTTGGGGGGGGGCCGGAATGAGCAGTTCTTC. Its protein is CASSLGGGRNEQFF. V and J are TRBV5-4 and TRBJ2-1; possibly TRBD2 for D (7 bases). Germline values: CDR1 SGHNT, CDR2 YYREEE (reference sequence). The CDR3 is 14 amino acids. The ends were cut back, 0 bases at V and 7 bases at J, with 11 bases in the middle.

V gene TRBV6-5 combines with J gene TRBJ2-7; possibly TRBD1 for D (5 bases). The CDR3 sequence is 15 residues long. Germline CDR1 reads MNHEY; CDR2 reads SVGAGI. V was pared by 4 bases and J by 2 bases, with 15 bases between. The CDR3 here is CASSSLTVTTYEQYF. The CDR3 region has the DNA TGTGCCAGCAGTTCCTTGACAGTTACCACCTACGAGCAGTACTTC.

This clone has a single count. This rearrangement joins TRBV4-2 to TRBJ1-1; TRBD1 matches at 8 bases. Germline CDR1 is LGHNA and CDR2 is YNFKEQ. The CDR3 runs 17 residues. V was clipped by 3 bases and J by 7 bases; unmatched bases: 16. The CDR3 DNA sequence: TGTGCCAGCAGCCACCCCTTCGACAGGGGCGTACGCGGTGAAGCTTTCTTT. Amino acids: CASSHPFDRGVRGEAFF.

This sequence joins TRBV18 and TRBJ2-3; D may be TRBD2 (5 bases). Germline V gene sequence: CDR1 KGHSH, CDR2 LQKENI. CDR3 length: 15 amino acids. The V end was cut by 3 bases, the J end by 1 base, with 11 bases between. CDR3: CASSPGVSGTDTQYF. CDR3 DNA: TGTGCCAGCTCACCGGGAGTTTCAGGCACAGATACGCAGTATTTT. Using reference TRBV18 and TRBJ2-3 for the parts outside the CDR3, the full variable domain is NAGVMQNPRHLVRRRGQEARLRCSPMKGHSHVYWYRQLPEEGLKFMVYLQKENIIDESGMPKERFSAEFPKEGPSILRIQQVVRGDSAAYFCASSPGVSGTDTQYFGPGTRLTVL.

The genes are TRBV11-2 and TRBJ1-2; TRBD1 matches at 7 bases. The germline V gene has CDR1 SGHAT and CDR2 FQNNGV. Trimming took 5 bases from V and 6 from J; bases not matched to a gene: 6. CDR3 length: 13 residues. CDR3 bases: TGTGCCAGCAGCCCCCATACAGGGGATGGCTACACCTTC. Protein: CASSPHTGDGYTF.

The CDR3 region is CASRRGPWNTEAFF. CDR3 nucleotide sequence: TGTGCCAGCAGGAGGGGACCCTGGAACACTGAAGCTTTCTTT. V gene TRBV2 combines with J gene TRBJ1-1, with D perhaps TRBD1 (5 bases). Trimming took off 6 bases at V and 1 base at J, with 12 bases between the two ends. Germline V gives CDR1 SNHLY, CDR2 FYNNEI. The CDR3 totals 14 residues. The variable domain in full, with the rest retrieved from reference TRBV2 and TRBJ1-1, is EPEVTQTPSHQVTQMGQEVILRCVPISNHLYFYWYRQILGQKVEFLVSFYNNEISEKSEIFDDQFSVERPDGSNFTLKIRSTKLEDSAMYFCASRRGPWNTEAFFGQGTRLTVV.

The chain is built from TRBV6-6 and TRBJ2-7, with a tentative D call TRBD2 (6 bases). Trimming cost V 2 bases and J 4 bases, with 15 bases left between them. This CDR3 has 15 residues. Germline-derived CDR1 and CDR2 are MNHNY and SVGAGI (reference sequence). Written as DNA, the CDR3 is TGTGCCAGCAGTTACGGGGCCCCGGGGGTGTACGAGCAGTACTTC. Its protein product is CASSYGAPGVYEQYF.

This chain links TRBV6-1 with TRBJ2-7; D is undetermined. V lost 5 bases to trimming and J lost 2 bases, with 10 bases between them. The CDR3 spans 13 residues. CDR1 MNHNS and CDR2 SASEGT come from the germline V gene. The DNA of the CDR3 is TGTGCCAGCAGTCCCCAGGCAGCCTACGAGCAGTACTTC. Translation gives CASSPQAAYEQYF.

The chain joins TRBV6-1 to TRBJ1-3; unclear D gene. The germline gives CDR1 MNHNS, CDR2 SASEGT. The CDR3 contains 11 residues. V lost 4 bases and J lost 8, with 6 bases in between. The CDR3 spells CASSVGHTIYF. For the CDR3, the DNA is TGTGCCAGCAGTGTAGGACACACCATATATTTT.

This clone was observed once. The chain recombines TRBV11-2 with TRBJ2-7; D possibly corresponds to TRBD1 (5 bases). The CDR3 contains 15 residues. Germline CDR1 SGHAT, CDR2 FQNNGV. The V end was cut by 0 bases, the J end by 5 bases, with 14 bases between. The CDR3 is CASSLDRPGKDEQYF. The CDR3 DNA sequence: TGTGCCAGCAGCTTAGATCGGCCAGGGAAAGACGAGCAGTACTTC.

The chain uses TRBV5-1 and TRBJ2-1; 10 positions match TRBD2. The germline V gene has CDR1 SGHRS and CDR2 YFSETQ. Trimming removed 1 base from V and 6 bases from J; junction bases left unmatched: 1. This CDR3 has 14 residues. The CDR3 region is CASSLPSGSNEQFF. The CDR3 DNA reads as TGCGCCAGCAGCTTGCCTAGCGGGAGCAATGAGCAGTTCTTC.

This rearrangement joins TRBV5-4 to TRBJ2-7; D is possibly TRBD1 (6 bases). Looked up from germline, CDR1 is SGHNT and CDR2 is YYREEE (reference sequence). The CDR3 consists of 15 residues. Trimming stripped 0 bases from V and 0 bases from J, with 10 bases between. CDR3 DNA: TGTGCCAGCAGCTTGGAAATACAGGGCTCCTACGAGCAGTACTTC. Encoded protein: CASSLEIQGSYEQYF.

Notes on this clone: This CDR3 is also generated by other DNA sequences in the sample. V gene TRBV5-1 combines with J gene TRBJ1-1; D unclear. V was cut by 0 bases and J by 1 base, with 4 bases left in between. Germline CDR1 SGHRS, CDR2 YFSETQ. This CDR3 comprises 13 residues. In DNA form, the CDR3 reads TGCGCCAGCAGCTTGGGGGGGAACACTGAAGCTTTCTTT. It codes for CASSLGGNTEAFF.

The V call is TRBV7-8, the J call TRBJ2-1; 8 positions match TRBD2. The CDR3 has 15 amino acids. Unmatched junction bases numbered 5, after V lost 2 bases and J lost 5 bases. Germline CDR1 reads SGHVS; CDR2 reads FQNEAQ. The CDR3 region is CASSLMVAGNNEQFF. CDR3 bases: TGTGCCAGCAGCTTAATGGTAGCGGGGAACAATGAGCAGTTCTTC. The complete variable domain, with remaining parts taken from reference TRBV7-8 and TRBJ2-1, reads GAGVSQSPRYKVAKRGQDVALRCDPISGHVSLFWYQQALGQGPEFLTYFQNEAQLDKSGLPSDRFFAERPEGSVSTLKIQRTQQEDSAVYLCASSLMVAGNNEQFFGPGTRLTVL.

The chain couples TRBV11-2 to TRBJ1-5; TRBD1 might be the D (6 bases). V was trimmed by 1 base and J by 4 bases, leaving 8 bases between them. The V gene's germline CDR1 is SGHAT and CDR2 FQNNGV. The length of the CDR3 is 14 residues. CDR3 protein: CASSLGGGNQPQHF. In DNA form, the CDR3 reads TGTGCCAGCAGCTTAGGAGGGGGGAATCAGCCCCAGCATTTT.

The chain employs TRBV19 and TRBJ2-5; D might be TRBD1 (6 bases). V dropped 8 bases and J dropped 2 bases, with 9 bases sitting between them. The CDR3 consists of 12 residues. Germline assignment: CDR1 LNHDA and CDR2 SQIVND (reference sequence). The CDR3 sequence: CASGTNQETQYF. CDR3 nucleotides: TGTGCCAGTGGGACAAATCAAGAGACCCAGTACTTC.

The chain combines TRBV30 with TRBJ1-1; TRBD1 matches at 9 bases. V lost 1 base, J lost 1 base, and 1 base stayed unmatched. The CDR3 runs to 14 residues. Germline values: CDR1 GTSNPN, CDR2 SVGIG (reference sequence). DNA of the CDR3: TGTGCCTGGAGTGGGGACAGGGAGAACACTGAAGCTTTCTTT. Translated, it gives CAWSGDRENTEAFF.

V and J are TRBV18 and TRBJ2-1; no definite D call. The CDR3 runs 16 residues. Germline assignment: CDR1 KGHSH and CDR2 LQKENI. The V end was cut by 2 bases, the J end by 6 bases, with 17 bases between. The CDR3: CASSPYAQPSGNEQFF. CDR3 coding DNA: TGTGCCAGCTCACCATATGCCCAACCCTCCGGCAATGAGCAGTTCTTC.

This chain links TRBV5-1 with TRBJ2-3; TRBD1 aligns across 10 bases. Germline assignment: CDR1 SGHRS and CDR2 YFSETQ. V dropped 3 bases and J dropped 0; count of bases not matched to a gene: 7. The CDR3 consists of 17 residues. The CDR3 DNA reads TGCGCCAGCAGCTCGTCCGGGACAGGGGATAGCACAGATACGCAGTATTTT. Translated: CASSSSGTGDSTDTQYF.

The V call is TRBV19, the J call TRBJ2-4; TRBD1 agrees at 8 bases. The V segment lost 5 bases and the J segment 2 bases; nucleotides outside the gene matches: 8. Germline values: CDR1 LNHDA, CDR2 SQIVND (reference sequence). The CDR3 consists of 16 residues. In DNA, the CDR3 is TGTGCCAGTAGTTGGGCAGGGGGCGCGTCCAAAAACATTCAGTACTTC. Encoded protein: CASSWAGGASKNIQYF.